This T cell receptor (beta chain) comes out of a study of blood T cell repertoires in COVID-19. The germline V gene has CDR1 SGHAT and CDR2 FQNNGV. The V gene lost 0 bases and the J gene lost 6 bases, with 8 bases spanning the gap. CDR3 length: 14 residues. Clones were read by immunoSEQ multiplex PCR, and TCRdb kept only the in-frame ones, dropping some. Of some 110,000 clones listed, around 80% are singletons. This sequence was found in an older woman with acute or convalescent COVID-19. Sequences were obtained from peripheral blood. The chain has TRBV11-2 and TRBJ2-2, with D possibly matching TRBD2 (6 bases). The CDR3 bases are TGTGCCAGCAGCTTAGATCGGAGGGCCGGGGAGCTGTTTTTT. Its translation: CASSLDRRAGELFF.